Presented here are 21 T cell receptor beta chains from one specimen sequenced in a study of T cell responses to AZD1222 COVID-19 vaccine. Using immunoSEQ multiplex PCR, the repertoire was profiled, and TCRdb retains in-frame clones only, with some absent. This table holds roughly 99,000 clones, nearly 90% found once. Specimen: peripheral blood, collected 28 days after the second AZD1222 dose. The source of these receptors is an adult who received the AZD1222 COVID-19 vaccine.

A note on this clone: The junction differs from germline at one of its ends, possibly a read error. The chain combines TRBV29-1 with TRBJ2-3; D is undetermined. Looked up from germline, CDR1 is SQVTM and CDR2 is ANQGSEA. The CDR3 loop spans 12 amino acids. CDR3 amino acids: CSVVGSPDTQYF. CDR3 nucleotide sequence: TGCAGCGTTGTGGGCAGCCCAGACACGCAGTATTTT.

V and J are TRBV7-6 and TRBJ2-2; 12 positions agree with TRBD1. V lost 2 bases to trimming and J lost 9 bases; unmatched junction nucleotides: 4. Germline V gene data show CDR1 as SGHVS and CDR2 as FNYEAQ. The CDR3 totals 15 residues. The CDR3 DNA sequence: TGTGCCAGCAGCTTACCGGGACAGGGGGCGTGGGAGCTGTTTTTT. Residues: CASSLPGQGAWELFF.

The rearrangement uses TRBV7-8 and TRBJ1-1, with D hard to call. This CDR3 comprises 15 residues. The V and J ends lost 5 bases and 5 bases respectively, with 18 bases between them. Germline values: CDR1 SGHVS, CDR2 FQNEAQ. The DNA for the CDR3 is TGTGCCAGCAGCCCGGACGGATCCCCGGGGACTGAAGCTTTCTTT. Protein sequence: CASSPDGSPGTEAFF.

The chain couples TRBV28 to TRBJ1-5; 8 bases align to TRBD1. The germline V gene has CDR1 MDHEN and CDR2 SYDVKM. V lost 6 bases and J lost 4; bases outside the gene matches: 11. This CDR3 spans 16 amino acids. The CDR3 DNA sequence: TGTGCCAGCAGCCGGGACAGGATAAGACGGAATCAGCCCCAGCATTTT. It specifies CASSRDRIRRNQPQHF. Drawing the rest from reference TRBV28 and TRBJ1-5, the complete variable domain is DVKVTQSSRYLVKRTGEKVFLECVQDMDHENMFWYRQDPGLGLRLIYFSYDVKMKEKGDIPEGYSVSREKKERFSLILESASTNQTSMYLCASSRDRIRRNQPQHFGDGTRLSIL.

This chain links TRBV4-2 with TRBJ1-2; D call uncertain. Trimming shortened V by 0 bases and J by 8 bases, and 13 bases separated the two germline ends. Germline CDR1 and CDR2: LGHNA and YNFKEQ. CDR3 size: 14 residues. This CDR3 is CASSQDSTTGGYTF. The CDR3 DNA follows: TGTGCCAGCAGCCAAGATTCCACCACCGGAGGCTACACCTTC.

The V call is TRBV4-1, the J call TRBJ2-3; 8 bases align to TRBD2. Germline lookup yields CDR1 MGHRA and CDR2 YSYEKL. Losses at the gene ends were 4 bases for V and 2 bases for J; bases not matched to a gene: 5. The CDR3 runs 15 residues. The CDR3 here is CASSLAGTFTDTQYF. CDR3 DNA: TGCGCCAGCAGCCTAGCGGGGACCTTCACAGATACGCAGTATTTT.

The chain joins TRBV6-1 to TRBJ2-5; D gene ambiguous. The germline CDR1 and CDR2 sequences are MNHNS and SASEGT. The CDR3 length is 13 residues. Trimming removed 3 bases at V and 5 bases at J, with 10 bases between. The CDR3 sequence: CASSDRKVETQYF. The DNA of the CDR3 is TGTGCCAGCAGTGATAGGAAGGTTGAGACCCAGTACTTC.

This chain uses TRBV6-5 with TRBJ1-5; D uncertain. V lost 6 bases and J lost 6, with 15 bases in between. Germline CDR1 reads MNHEY; CDR2 reads SVGAGI. This CDR3 region has 14 residues. The CDR3 spells CASSQRETGQPQHF. The CDR3 nucleotides read TGTGCCAGCAGCCAACGGGAGACGGGTCAGCCCCAGCATTTT.

This clone was seen just once. This sequence joins TRBV28 and TRBJ1-5; D is possibly TRBD1 (6 bases). Germline lookup yields CDR1 MDHEN and CDR2 SYDVKM. The CDR3 is made up of 15 amino acids. V lost 5 bases and J 1 base, leaving 12 bases between the germline ends. The CDR3 coding sequence is TGTGCCAGCAGTCCTGTGGACAGCAGCAATCAGCCCCAGCATTTT. This sequence encodes CASSPVDSSNQPQHF.

The rearrangement joins TRBV3-1 (or the pseudogene TRBV3-2) to TRBJ2-3; D is unclear. Trimming took off 3 bases at V and 7 bases at J, with 20 bases between the two ends. The CDR3 is 16 amino acids. Per the germline V gene, CDR1 is LGHDT and CDR2 is YNNKEL (reference sequence). CDR3 DNA sequence: TGTGCCAGCAGCCACGAAAACAGAGCACCCCGACATACGCAGTATTTT. Amino acids: CASSHENRAPRHTQYF.

V usage is TRBV5-1 and J usage is TRBJ2-3; TRBD2 matches 11 bases. J lost 2 bases, V lost 0 bases, and 2 bases had no gene match. CDR3 size: 16 residues. Per germline, CDR1 SGHRS and CDR2 YFSETQ. CDR3 sequence (DNA): TGCGCCAGCAGCTTGGGTAGCGGGGGGGCCACAGATACGCAGTATTTT. Its translation: CASSLGSGGATDTQYF.

V is TRBV3-1 (or the pseudogene TRBV3-2) and J is TRBJ2-2; D gene uncertain. V lost 4 bases and J 5 bases, leaving 8 bases between the germline ends. The CDR3 contains 13 residues. The germline gives CDR1 LGHDT, CDR2 YNNKEL (reference sequence). The CDR3 here is CASSPLGTGELFF. DNA of the CDR3: TGTGCCAGCAGCCCCCTCGGGACCGGGGAGCTGTTTTTT.

The rearrangement joins TRBV10-3 to TRBJ2-7, with 7 bases fitting TRBD2. Looked up from germline, CDR1 is ENHRY and CDR2 is SYGVKD. The CDR3 contains 13 residues. V shed 6 bases and J 7 bases; nucleotides not matched to a gene: 9. CDR3 in amino acids: CAIRESSGLEQYF. CDR3 DNA: TGTGCCATCAGAGAAAGTAGCGGGCTTGAGCAGTACTTC.

This chain connects TRBV2 to TRBJ2-7, with 8 bases fitting TRBD1. With V trimmed by 4 bases and J by 3 bases, 2 bases remained unmatched. The CDR3 extends over 13 amino acids. CDR1 is SNHLY and CDR2 is FYNNEI in the germline V gene. CDR3: CASSGDRIYEQYF. CDR3 nucleotide sequence: TGTGCCAGCAGTGGGGACAGGATCTACGAGCAGTACTTC.

The rearrangement links TRBV7-9 to TRBJ2-1; TRBD1 might be the D (6 bases). Germline V gene lookup returns CDR1 SEHNR and CDR2 FQNEAQ (reference sequence). The V end was cut by 1 base, the J end by 8 bases, with 12 bases between. The CDR3 is made up of 14 amino acids. In DNA, the CDR3 is TGTGCCAGCAGCTTAGGCCTCCAGGGGTATGAGCAGTTCTTC. It translates to CASSLGLQGYEQFF.

The rearrangement uses TRBV3-1 (or the pseudogene TRBV3-2) and TRBJ2-7, with D unclear. V was clipped by 0 bases and J by 3 bases, with 6 bases between them. Germline CDR1 and CDR2: LGHDT and YNNKEL (reference sequence). There are 13 residues in the CDR3. DNA for the CDR3: TGTGCCAGCAGCCAAGATGTAGGCTACGAGCAGTACTTC. Encoded protein: CASSQDVGYEQYF.

CDR3 sequence (DNA): TGTGCCAGCAGTGAAAACCTGGGGGCAGAGACCCAGTACTTC. Encoded protein: CASSENLGAETQYF. The chain joins TRBV6-1 to TRBJ2-5, with D possibly matching TRBD1 (6 bases). Looked up from germline, CDR1 is MNHNS and CDR2 is SASEGT. The CDR3 has 14 residues. Trimming took off 2 bases at V and 4 bases at J, with 11 bases between the two ends.

This chain links TRBV19 with TRBJ1-4; D is uncertain. Germline V lookup: CDR1 LNHDA, CDR2 SQIVND (reference sequence). This CDR3 is built from 15 residues. Trimming took 8 bases from V and 0 from J, leaving 13 bases between them. CDR3 region: CASSTGGTTNEKLFF. In DNA, the CDR3 is TGTGCCAGTTCCACCGGTGGTACAACTAATGAAAAACTGTTTTTT.

The chain is built from TRBV13 and TRBJ2-7, with D possibly matching TRBD1 (7 bases). Trimming left V 7 bases short and J 1 base short, with 17 bases between. Germline values: CDR1 PRHDT, CDR2 FYEKMQ (reference sequence). The CDR3 runs to 15 residues. The CDR3 nucleotides read TGTGCCAGCAATCTCAGGGGGGCAGCGTCCTACGAGCAGTACTTC. It translates to CASNLRGAASYEQYF.

The J gene is TRBJ1-2, the V gene TRBV5-4, with D possibly matching TRBD1 (6 bases). This CDR3 spans 13 amino acids. The V gene's germline CDR1 is SGHNT and CDR2 YYREEE (reference sequence). Trimming took 4 bases from V and 6 from J, leaving 13 bases between them. This chain's CDR3 is CASSQRGGNGYTF. CDR3 in DNA: TGTGCCAGCAGCCAGAGGGGGGGCAATGGCTACACCTTC.

This chain connects TRBV10-1 to TRBJ1-4; 11 bases line up with TRBD1. This CDR3 contains 15 residues. Per germline, CDR1 WNHNN and CDR2 SYGVQD (reference sequence). After removal of 6 bases from V and 7 bases from J, the junction contained 7 bases not matched to a gene. The CDR3 here is CASSSDRGRGEKLFF. The CDR3 coding sequence is TGCGCCAGCAGCTCGGACAGGGGGCGAGGTGAAAAACTGTTTTTT.